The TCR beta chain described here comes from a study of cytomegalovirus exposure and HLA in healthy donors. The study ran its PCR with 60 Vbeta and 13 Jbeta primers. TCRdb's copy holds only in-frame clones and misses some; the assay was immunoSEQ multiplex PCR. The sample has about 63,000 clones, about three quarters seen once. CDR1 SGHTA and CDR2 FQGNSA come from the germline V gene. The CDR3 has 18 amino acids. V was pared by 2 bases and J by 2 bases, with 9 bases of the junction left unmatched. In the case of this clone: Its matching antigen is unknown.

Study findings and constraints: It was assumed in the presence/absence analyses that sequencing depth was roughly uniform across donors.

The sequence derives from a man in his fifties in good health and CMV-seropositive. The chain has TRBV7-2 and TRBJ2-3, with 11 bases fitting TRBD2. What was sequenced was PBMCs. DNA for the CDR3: TGTGCCAGCAGCTTACAAGCCGGGACTAGCGGTTTCACAGATACGCAGTATTTT. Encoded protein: CASSLQAGTSGFTDTQYF.